This TCR beta chain was observed in a study of blood T cell repertoires in COVID-19. Study information: Whether acute or convalescent, the COVID-19 samples came from the United States, Italy and Spain. T cells, B-cell-depleted T cells, or PBMCs supplied cDNA or gDNA.

CDR1 is KGHSH, CDR2 LQKENI, per germline. The CDR3 length is 14 residues. Unmatched junction bases numbered 3, after V lost 0 bases and J lost 5 bases. Clones were read by immunoSEQ multiplex PCR, and TCRdb kept only the in-frame ones, dropping some. This sample has fewer than 400,000 clones, with more than 85% found just once. Adults between roughly 18 and 95 years of age took part from about two dozen US areas. Clinical history as reported by participants underpinned cohort assignment. This TCR was recovered from a woman in her twenties or thirties who had been exposed to COVID-19. The sequenced material came from PBMCs or T cells enriched from blood (not recorded which). This sequence joins TRBV18 and TRBJ1-1, with TRBD1 matching 7 bases. The DNA of the CDR3 is TGTGCCAGCTCACCACCTGGGACAGAGACTGAAGCTTTCTTT. It translates to CASSPPGTETEAFF.